The T cell receptor beta chain described here comes from a study of blood T cell repertoires in COVID-19. The assay was immunoSEQ multiplex PCR, and TCRdb's table has in-frame clones only and misses some. This table has some 99,000 clones, around 81% appearing once. Germline values: CDR1 LNHDA, CDR2 SQIVND (reference sequence). The CDR3 covers 14 residues. V was clipped by 6 bases and J by 1 base; unmatched bases: 3. V usage is TRBV19 and J usage is TRBJ1-5; 7 positions agree with TRBD1. This sequence was found in a human donor in a cohort sampled during active or convalescent COVID-19. Sequencing was done on a sample of peripheral blood. The CDR3 spells CASSLRGSNQPQHF. The CDR3 DNA is TGTGCCAGTAGCCTCAGGGGGAGCAATCAGCCCCAGCATTTT. The complete variable domain, with remaining parts taken from reference TRBV19 and TRBJ1-5, reads DGGITQSPKYLFRKEGQNVTLSCEQNLNHDAMYWYRQDPGQGLRLIYYSQIVNDFQKGDIAEGYSVSREKKESFPLTVTSAQKNPTAFYLCASSLRGSNQPQHFGDGTRLSIL.